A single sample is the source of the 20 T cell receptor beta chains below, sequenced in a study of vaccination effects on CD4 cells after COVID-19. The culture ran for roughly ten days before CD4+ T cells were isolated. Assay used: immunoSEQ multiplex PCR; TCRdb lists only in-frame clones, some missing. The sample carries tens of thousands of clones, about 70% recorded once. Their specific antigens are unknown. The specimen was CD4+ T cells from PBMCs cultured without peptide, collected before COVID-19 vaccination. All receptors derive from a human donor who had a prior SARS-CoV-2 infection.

CDR3: CASSEISALYNEQFF. Here the CDR3 DNA reads TGTGCCAGCAGTGAAATCTCGGCCCTTTACAATGAGCAGTTCTTC. The chain is built from TRBV2 and TRBJ2-1; D is uncertain. Germline CDR1 reads SNHLY; CDR2 reads FYNNEI. This CDR3 has 15 amino acids. Trimming removed 2 bases from V and 4 bases from J, with 12 bases in between.

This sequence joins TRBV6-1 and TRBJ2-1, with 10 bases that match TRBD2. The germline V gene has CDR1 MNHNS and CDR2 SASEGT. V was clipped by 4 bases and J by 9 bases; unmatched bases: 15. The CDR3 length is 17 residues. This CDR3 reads CASSGGALAGDRTEQFF. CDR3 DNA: TGTGCCAGCAGTGGGGGGGCGCTAGCGGGGGATAGGACTGAGCAGTTCTTC.

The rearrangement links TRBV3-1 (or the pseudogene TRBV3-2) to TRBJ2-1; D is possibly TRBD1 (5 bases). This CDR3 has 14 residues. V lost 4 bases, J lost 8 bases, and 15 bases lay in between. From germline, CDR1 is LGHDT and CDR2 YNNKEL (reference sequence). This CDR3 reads CASSPRGKGDEQFF. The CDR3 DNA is TGTGCCAGCAGCCCAAGGGGTAAGGGCGATGAGCAGTTCTTC.

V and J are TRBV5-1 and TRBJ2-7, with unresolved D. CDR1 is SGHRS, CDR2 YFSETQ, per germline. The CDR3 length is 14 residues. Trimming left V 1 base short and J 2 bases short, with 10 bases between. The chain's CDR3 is CASSLSGPPYEQYF. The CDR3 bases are TGCGCCAGCAGCTTGTCCGGGCCCCCCTACGAGCAGTACTTC.

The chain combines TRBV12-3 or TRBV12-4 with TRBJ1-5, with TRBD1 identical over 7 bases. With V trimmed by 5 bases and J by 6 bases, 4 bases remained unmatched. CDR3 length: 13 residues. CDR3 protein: CASSLDRVQPQHF. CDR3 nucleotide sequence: TGTGCCAGCAGTCTCGACAGGGTTCAGCCCCAGCATTTT.

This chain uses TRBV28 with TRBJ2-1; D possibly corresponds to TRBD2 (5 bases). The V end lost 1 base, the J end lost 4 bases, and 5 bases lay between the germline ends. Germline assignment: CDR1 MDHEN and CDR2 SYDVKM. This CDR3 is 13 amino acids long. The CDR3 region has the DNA TGTGCCAGCAGTTTATCGGGGTACAATGAGCAGTTCTTC. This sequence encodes CASSLSGYNEQFF.

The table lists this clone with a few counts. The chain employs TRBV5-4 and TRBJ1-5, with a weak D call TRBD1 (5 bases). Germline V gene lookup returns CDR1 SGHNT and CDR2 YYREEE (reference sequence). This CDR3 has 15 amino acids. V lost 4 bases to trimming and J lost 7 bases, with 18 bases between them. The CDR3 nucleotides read TGTGCCAGCAGCGCGGGCCTCGGCAGGGACCAGCCCCAGCATTTT. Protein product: CASSAGLGRDQPQHF.

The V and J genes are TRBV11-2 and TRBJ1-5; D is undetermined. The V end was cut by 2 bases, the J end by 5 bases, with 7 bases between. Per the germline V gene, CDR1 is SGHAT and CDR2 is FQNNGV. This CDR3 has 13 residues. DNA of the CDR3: TGTGCCAGCAGCTTAAACACAGATCAGCCCCAGCATTTT. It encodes CASSLNTDQPQHF.

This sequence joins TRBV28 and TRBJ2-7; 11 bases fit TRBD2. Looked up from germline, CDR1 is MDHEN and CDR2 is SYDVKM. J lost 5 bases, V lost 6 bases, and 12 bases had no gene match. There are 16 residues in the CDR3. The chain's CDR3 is CASSPRGSGRDNEQYF. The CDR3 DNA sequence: TGTGCCAGCAGCCCTAGGGGTAGCGGGAGGGACAACGAGCAGTACTTC.

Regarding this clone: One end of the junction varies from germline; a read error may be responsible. The CDR3 nucleotides are TGTGCCAGCAGCTCCGGGACAGGGAAGATCTTC. Protein sequence: CASSSGTGKIF. V usage is TRBV7-3 and J usage is TRBJ2-1, with 9 positions matching TRBD1. Germline V CDR1 and CDR2: SGHTA, FQGTGA. CDR3 length: 11 residues.

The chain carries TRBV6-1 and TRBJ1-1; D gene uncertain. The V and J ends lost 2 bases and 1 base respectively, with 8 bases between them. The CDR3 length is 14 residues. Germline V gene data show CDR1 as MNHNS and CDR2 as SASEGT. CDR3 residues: CASSEILRNTEAFF. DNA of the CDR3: TGTGCCAGCAGTGAAATTTTAAGGAACACTGAAGCTTTCTTT.

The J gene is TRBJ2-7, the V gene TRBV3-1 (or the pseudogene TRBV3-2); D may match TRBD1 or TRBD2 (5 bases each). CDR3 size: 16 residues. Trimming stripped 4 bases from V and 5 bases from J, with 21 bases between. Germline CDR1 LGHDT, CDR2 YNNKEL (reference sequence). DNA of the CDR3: TGTGCCAGCAGCCTCCGTGGGGTCAGGGAGATCGACGAGCAGTACTTC. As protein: CASSLRGVREIDEQYF.

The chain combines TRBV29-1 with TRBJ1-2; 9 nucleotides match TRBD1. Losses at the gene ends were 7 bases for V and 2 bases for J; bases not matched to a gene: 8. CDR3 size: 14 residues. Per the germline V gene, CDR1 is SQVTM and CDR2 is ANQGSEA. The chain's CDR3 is CSAGTGRLNYGYTF. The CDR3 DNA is TGCAGCGCCGGGACAGGGCGTCTGAACTATGGCTACACCTTC.

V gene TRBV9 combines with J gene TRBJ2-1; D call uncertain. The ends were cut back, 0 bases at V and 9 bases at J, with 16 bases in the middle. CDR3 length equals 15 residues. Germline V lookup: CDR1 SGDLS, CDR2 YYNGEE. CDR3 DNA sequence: TGTGCCAGCAGCGTAGATTCTAGAACAGCCGGTGAGCAGTTCTTC. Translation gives CASSVDSRTAGEQFF.

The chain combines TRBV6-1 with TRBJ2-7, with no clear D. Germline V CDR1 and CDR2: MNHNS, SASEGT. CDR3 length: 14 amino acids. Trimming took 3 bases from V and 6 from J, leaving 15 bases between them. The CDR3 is CASSDATWTAEQYF. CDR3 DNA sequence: TGTGCCAGCAGTGATGCGACCTGGACGGCCGAGCAGTACTTC.

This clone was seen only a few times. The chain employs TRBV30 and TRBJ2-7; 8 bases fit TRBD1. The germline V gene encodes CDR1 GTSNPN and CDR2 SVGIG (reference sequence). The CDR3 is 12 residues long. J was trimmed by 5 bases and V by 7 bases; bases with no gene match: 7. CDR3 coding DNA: TGTGCCTCCCAGGGGGCCGTTAACGAGCAGTACTTC. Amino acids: CASQGAVNEQYF. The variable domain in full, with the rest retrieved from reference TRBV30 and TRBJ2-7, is SQTIHQWPATLVQPVGSPLSLECTVEGTSNPNLYWYRQAAGRGLQLLFYSVGIGQISSEVPQNLSASRPQDRQFILSSKKLLLSDSGFYLCASQGAVNEQYFGPGTRLTVT.

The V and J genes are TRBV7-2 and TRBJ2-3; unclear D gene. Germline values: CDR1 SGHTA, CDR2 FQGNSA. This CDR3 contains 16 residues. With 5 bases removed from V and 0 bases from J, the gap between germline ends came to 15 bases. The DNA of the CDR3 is TGTGCCAGCAGCCCCTCTGGTACCTCTAGCACAGATACGCAGTATTTT. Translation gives CASSPSGTSSTDTQYF.

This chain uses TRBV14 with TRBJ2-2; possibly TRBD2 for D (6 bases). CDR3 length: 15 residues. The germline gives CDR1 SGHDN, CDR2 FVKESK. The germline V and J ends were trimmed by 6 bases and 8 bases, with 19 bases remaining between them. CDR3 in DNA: TGTGCCAGCAGTCACGCGGGAAGCGGAGTAGGGGAGCTGTTTTTT. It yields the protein CASSHAGSGVGELFF.

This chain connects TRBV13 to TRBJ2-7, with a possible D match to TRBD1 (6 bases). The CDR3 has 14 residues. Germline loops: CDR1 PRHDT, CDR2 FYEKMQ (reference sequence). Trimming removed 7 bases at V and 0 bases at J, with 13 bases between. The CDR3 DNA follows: TGTGCCAGCAAGGACAGAGTGAGCTCCTACGAGCAGTACTTC. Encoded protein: CASKDRVSSYEQYF.

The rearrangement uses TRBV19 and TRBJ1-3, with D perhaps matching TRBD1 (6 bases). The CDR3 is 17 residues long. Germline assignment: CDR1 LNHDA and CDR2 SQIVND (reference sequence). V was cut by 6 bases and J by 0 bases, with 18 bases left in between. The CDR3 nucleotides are TGTGCCAGTAGACCCCAGGGACACGAGATCTCTGGAAACACCATATATTTT. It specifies CASRPQGHEISGNTIYF.